This TCR beta chain was profiled in a study of blood T cell repertoires in COVID-19. Study-level information: Acute-phase and convalescent COVID-19 samples originated in the United States, Italy and Spain. Nucleic acid was either cDNA or gDNA, and it came from T cells, B-cell-depleted T cells, or PBMCs.

Original handling: Nucleated cell number was recorded as an estimate derived from reference gene primer amplification. This table comes from immunoSEQ multiplex PCR, and its TCRdb copy is limited to in-frame clones, with some not included. The V and J calls and clone size are taken from that table; D and trimming were inferred from the DNA. This sample carries approximately 230,000 clones, roughly 85% of them seen once, and the ten largest clones take 2.2%. CDR1 and CDR2 from the germline V gene are SEHNR and FQNEAQ (reference sequence). This CDR3 is built from 14 residues. V gave up 5 bases and J gave up 5 bases, with 16 bases separating them.

The chain combines TRBV7-9 with TRBJ2-7, with D tentatively TRBD1 (6 bases). The TCR originated in a man younger than 40 who had recovered from COVID-19. Source material: peripheral blood. This chain's CDR3 is CASSPWGQTHEQYF. In DNA form, the CDR3 reads TGTGCCAGCAGCCCATGGGGGCAGACCCACGAGCAGTACTTC.